This T cell receptor beta chain is from a study of blood T cells in healthy people across ages. After removal of 0 bases from V and 6 bases from J, the junction contained 5 bases not matched to a gene. Germline CDR1 SGDLS, CDR2 YYNGEE. CDR3 length equals 15 residues. Next came a second PCR, run for about 7 to 12 cycles, which used a sample-barcoded 5' primer along with a J-beta primer mix. MiXCR was run by TCRdb on the 5' RACE reads, yielding one entry per CDR3 protein. Among approximately 880,000 distinct CDR3 sequences listed, about 48% were seen once. The sequenced sample consisted of blood. The chain is built from TRBV9 and TRBJ2-1, with 8 positions matching TRBD2. The TCR sequence derives from a man aged 25 to 45 in good health. The DNA for the CDR3 is TGTGCCAGCAGCGTAGTAGCGGGGCCGCTCAATGAGCAGTTCTTC. Encoded protein: CASSVVAGPLNEQFF.